This T cell receptor (beta chain) was observed in a study of T cell repertoires in cytomegalovirus infection. TCRdb re-called the reads with MiXCR, one entry per CDR3 protein. The data show roughly 350,000 distinct CDR3 sequences, with just under 35% seen just once and roughly 13% held by the top ten. Study-wide points: It was HLA-C-restricted CMV-specific TCR beta clonotypes that dominated the response ex vivo.

Germline V gives CDR1 SEHNR, CDR2 FQNEAQ (reference sequence). This CDR3 comprises 19 residues. The V segment lost 1 base and the J segment 2 bases; nucleotides outside the gene matches: 10. As to this clonotype: Its antigen is unknown.

The receptor was derived from a human donor in good health (CMV status not recorded). Some clones in this sample may be carry-over from other donors' samples. This sample comprised cultured PBMCs, obtained from culture after CMV antigen stimulation. The chain joins TRBV7-9 to TRBJ2-1; 11 bases are a match to TRBD2. CDR3 nucleotides: TGTGCCAGCAGCTTAGAGCTTAGCGGGAGGGCCGGTACCTACAATGAGCAGTTCTTC. Encoded protein: CASSLELSGRAGTYNEQFF.